This is a list of T cell receptor beta chains from one sample in a study of cytomegalovirus exposure and HLA in healthy donors. The repertoire was sequenced with immunoSEQ multiplex PCR; TCRdb's copy has only in-frame clones and lacks some. The sample yields roughly 200,000 clones, about 83% seen once. Sequencing was done on a sample of PBMCs. These receptor sequences come from a man aged 35 to 55 in good health and CMV-seropositive. Both conserved end residues are part of each CDR3. The D gene is left open where the match is weak. Rows give clone size only sometimes, using once, few, many, or a class for an expanded clone.

-,-,TRBJ1-5,TRBV19,TGTGCCAGTAGTAGGAACAGGGTCAATCAGCCCCAGCATTTT,CASSRNRVNQPQHF
-,once,TRBJ1-2,TRBV15,TGTGCCACCAGCAGCACAGGGATCGGTGGCTACACCTTC,CATSSTGIGGYTF
-,-,TRBJ2-7,TRBV11-3,TGTGCCAGCAGCCCGGGGAGCTCCTACGAGCAGTACTTC,CASSPGSSYEQYF
-,-,TRBJ1-1,TRBV28,TGTGCCAGCAACTCTGGGGGGTCGGCTTTCTTT,CASNSGGSAFF
-,-,TRBJ1-4,TRBV21-1,TGTGCCAGCAGCAATACAAGGGGCTCTGTTCCCGCAACTAATGAAAAACTGTTTTTT,CASSNTRGSVPATNEKLFF
-,-,TRBJ1-5,TRBV6-1,TGTGCCAGCAAGGGGGTCGGGAATCAGCCCCAGCATTTT,CASKGVGNQPQHF
-,-,TRBJ1-5,TRBV6-5,TGTGCCAGCAGGCCCTACAGATATAGCAATCAGCCCCAGCATTTT,CASRPYRYSNQPQHF
TRBD1,-,TRBJ1-1,TRBV27,TGTGCCAGCAGTTTATACAGGGGATGGACAGCTTTCTTT,CASSLYRGWTAFF
-,-,TRBJ1-1,TRBV19,TGTGCCAGTAGTATTGGGCCAGGCCAGGGGACTGAAGCTTTCTTT,CASSIGPGQGTEAFF
TRBD1,once,TRBJ1-1,TRBV15,TGTGCCACCAGCACCCGGACAGGGATGAACACTGAAGCTTTCTTT,CATSTRTGMNTEAFF
-,-,TRBJ1-1,TRBV28,TGTGCCAGCACCCCGGGGGGGTACGGCACTGAAGCTTTCTTT,CASTPGGYGTEAFF
TRBD2,-,TRBJ2-1,TRBV5-1,TGCGCCAGCAGCCGGACTAGCGGGAGCAATGAGCAGTTCTTC,CASSRTSGSNEQFF
-,-,TRBJ2-1,TRBV21-1,TGTGCCAGCAGCAACATGCTAGCGGGAGAGAAGGAGCAGTTCTTC,CASSNMLAGEKEQFF
-,-,TRBJ1-2,TRBV2,TGTGCCGGGGAGGGGGGTGGCTACACCTTC,CAGEGGGYTF
TRBD1,-,TRBJ2-7,TRBV7-6,TGTGCCAGCAGCAGGCCCGGACAGGGGTCCCCCTACGAGCAGTACTTC,CASSRPGQGSPYEQYF
TRBD2,-,TRBJ2-1,TRBV5-6,TGTGCCAGCAGCCAACCTAGCGGGACTTCAAATGAGCAGTTCTTC,CASSQPSGTSNEQFF
-,-,TRBJ2-7,TRBV5-6,TGTGCCAGCAGCTCCGACAGACGATACGAGCAGTACTTC,CASSSDRRYEQYF
-,-,TRBJ2-7,TRBV7-8,TGTGCCAGCAGCTCAGCCGGGACCTACGAGCAGTACTTC,CASSSAGTYEQYF
-,-,TRBJ1-1,TRBV4-3,TGCGCCAGCAGCCAAGTGTCAGGGGCCGAAGCTTTCTTT,CASSQVSGAEAFF
-,-,TRBJ2-5,TRBV29-1,TGCAGCGTCGAAAGGTTCGACAGTGGGCCGGAGACCCAGTACTTC,CSVERFDSGPETQYF
TRBD2,-,TRBJ2-1,TRBV5-1,TGCGCCAGCAGCTTGGAGGCTAGCGGGAGAGGTGAGCAGTTCTTC,CASSLEASGRGEQFF
TRBD2,-,TRBJ2-3,TRBV4-1,TGCGCCAGCAGCCGACTAGCGGGGGATGACACAGATACGCAGTATTTT,CASSRLAGDDTDTQYF
TRBD2,-,TRBJ2-7,TRBV29-1,TGCAGTATTACAGGGCTGGGGACTAGCGGGCTTAGCTCCTACGAGCAGTACTTC,CSITGLGTSGLSSYEQYF
-,-,TRBJ1-6,TRBV10-3,TGTGCCACTTCTATCGGGGGAGATAATTCACCCCTCCACTTT,CATSIGGDNSPLHF
TRBD2,-,TRBJ2-3,TRBV5-1,TGCGCCAGCAGCAAAAGACTAGCGGGAACAGATACGCAGTATTTT,CASSKRLAGTDTQYF
-,-,TRBJ1-3,TRBV19,TGTGCCAGTAGTATAGCGGGGATCGGAAACACCATATATTTT,CASSIAGIGNTIYF
-,-,TRBJ1-1,TRBV6-1,TGTGCCAGCATTGGACAGCCGAACACTGAAGCTTTCTTT,CASIGQPNTEAFF
-,-,TRBJ1-1,TRBV7-9,TGTGCCAGCAGCGTGACCCAGGCGTCGACTGAAGCTTTCTTT,CASSVTQASTEAFF
-,-,TRBJ1-4,TRBV6-1,TGTGCCAGCAGTGAATCCCCAGGATTAGTGGGCGAAAAACTGTTTTTT,CASSESPGLVGEKLFF
-,-,TRBJ2-7,TRBV27,TGTGCCAGCAGTAACCCTCTAGCTTACGAGCAGTACTTC,CASSNPLAYEQYF
-,-,TRBJ2-5,TRBV7-2,TGTGCCAGCAGCCCCCAAAGGGGACAAGAGACCCAGTACTTC,CASSPQRGQETQYF